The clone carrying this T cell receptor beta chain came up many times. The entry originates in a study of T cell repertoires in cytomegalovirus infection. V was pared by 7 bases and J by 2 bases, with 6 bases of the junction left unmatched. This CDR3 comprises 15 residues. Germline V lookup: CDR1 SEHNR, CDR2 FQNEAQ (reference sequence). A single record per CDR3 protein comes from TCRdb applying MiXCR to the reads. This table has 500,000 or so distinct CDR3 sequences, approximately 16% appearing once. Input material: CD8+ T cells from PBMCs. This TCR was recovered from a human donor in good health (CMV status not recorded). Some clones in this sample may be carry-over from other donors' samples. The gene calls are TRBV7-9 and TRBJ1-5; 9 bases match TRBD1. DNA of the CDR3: TGTGCCAGCAATCGGGACAGGGCTGGCAATCAGCCCCAGCATTTT. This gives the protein CASNRDRAGNQPQHF. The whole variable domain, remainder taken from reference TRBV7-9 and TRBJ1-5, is DTGVSQNPRHKITKRGQNVTFRCDPISEHNRLYWYRQTLGQGPEFLTYFQNEAQLEKSRLLSDRFSAERPKGSFSTLEIQRTEQGDSAMYLCASNRDRAGNQPQHFGDGTRLSIL.